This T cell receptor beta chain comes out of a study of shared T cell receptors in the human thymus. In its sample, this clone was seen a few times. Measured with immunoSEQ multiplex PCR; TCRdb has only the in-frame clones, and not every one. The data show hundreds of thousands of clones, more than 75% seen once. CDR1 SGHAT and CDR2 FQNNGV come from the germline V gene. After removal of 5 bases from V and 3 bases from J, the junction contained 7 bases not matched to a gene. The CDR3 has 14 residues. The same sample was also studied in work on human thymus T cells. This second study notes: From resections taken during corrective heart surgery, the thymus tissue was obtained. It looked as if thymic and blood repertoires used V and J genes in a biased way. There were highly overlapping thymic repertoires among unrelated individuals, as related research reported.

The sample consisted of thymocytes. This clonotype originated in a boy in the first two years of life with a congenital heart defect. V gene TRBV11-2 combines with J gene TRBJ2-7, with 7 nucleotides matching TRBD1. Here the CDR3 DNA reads TGTGCCAGCAGCGACCGGGACAGACTCTACGAGCAGTACTTC. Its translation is CASSDRDRLYEQYF.